Below, 8 T cell receptor beta chains from the same sample are listed, as sequenced in a study of vaccination effects on CD4 cells after COVID-19. In the ViraFEST assay, antigen-specific CD4+ clonotypes were identified by expansion after peptide-pool stimulation. Isolating CD4+ T cells followed less than 12 days of culture. The study found no prior SARS-CoV-2 infection in the vaccine recipients, who tested negative for nucleocapsid antibodies. These receptors have no known antigen. Profiled with immunoSEQ multiplex PCR; TCRdb holds only in-frame clones, not every one. There are tens of thousands of clones in the sample; around 73% occur only once, and about 27% lies in the top ten. Sequencing was performed on CD4+ T cells from PBMCs cultured with HCoV-OC43 spike peptides, taken before COVID-19 vaccination. Specified subset: HCoV-OC43 spike overlapping peptide pool stimulation. All receptors come from a human donor who received a COVID-19 vaccine.

The J gene is TRBJ2-7, the V gene TRBV29-1; tentative D call: TRBD2 (5 bases). With 4 bases removed from V and 5 bases from J, the gap between germline ends came to 9 bases. CDR1 and CDR2 from the germline V gene are SQVTM and ANQGSEA. There are 11 residues in the CDR3. CDR3 in amino acids: CSVGFGDEQYF. CDR3 DNA: TGCAGCGTTGGGTTCGGGGACGAGCAGTACTTC.

The chain employs TRBV6-5 and TRBJ2-1, with 14 bases that match TRBD2. The CDR3 loop spans 14 amino acids. CDR1 is MNHEY, CDR2 SVGAGI, per germline. The V segment lost 0 bases and the J segment 14 bases; nucleotides outside the gene matches: 3. Written as DNA, the CDR3 is TGTGCCAGCAGTTACTCGGGGACTAGCGGGAGTGAGTTCTTC. This translates into CASSYSGTSGSEFF.

This clone has just a few counts. The V call is TRBV7-2, the J call TRBJ1-6; TRBD1 might be the D (6 bases). V dropped 5 bases and J dropped 9 bases, with 20 bases sitting between them. Germline loops: CDR1 SGHTA, CDR2 FQGNSA. The CDR3 is made up of 16 amino acids. CDR3 sequence (DNA): TGTGCCAGCAGCACCCGCGGGGGCCAAACGAGTTCACCCCTCCACTTT. It yields the protein CASSTRGGQTSSPLHF.

The chain couples TRBV5-3 to TRBJ1-6, with 10 bases identical to TRBD1. TRBV5-3 is flagged as an ORF with uncertain function. This CDR3 comprises 18 residues. The V gene end was trimmed by 4 bases and the J gene end by 7 bases; junction bases not matched to a gene: 14. The CDR3 region is CARSPGTGDLKRNSPLHF. The DNA of the CDR3 is TGTGCCAGAAGCCCCGGGACAGGGGATCTCAAGAGGAATTCACCCCTCCACTTT.

The table lists this clone with a count of one. This rearrangement joins TRBV15 to TRBJ2-5, with 9 bases identical to TRBD1. CDR3 length equals 13 residues. Germline trimming cut 9 bases from V and 2 bases from J; bases unmatched to any gene: 4. Germline CDR1 and CDR2: LNHNV and YYDKDF (reference sequence). CDR3 bases: TGTGCCACGCGACAGGGGGGACAAGAGACCCAGTACTTC. It is translated as CATRQGGQETQYF.

This clone is medium-sized in the sample. The V call is TRBV4-2, the J call TRBJ2-1; 8 bases line up with TRBD1. CDR1 and CDR2 (germline): LGHNA, YNFKEQ. The CDR3 has 14 residues. After removal of 3 bases from V and 4 bases from J, the junction contained 2 bases not matched to a gene. The CDR3 is CASSQDRAYNEQFF. DNA of the CDR3: TGTGCCAGCAGCCAGGACAGGGCTTACAATGAGCAGTTCTTC.

This clone was counted between two and nine times. The chain joins TRBV7-3 to TRBJ2-1, with D possibly matching TRBD2 (5 bases). This CDR3 region has 16 residues. In germline, CDR1 is SGHTA, CDR2 FQGTGA. V was cut by 1 base and J by 0 bases, with 10 bases left in between. This CDR3 is CASSLMSGSSYNEQFF. DNA of the CDR3: TGTGCCAGCAGCTTAATGTCTGGGAGCTCCTACAATGAGCAGTTCTTC.

The chain employs TRBV6-5 and TRBJ1-1; D remains ambiguous. CDR3 length equals 11 residues. Germline assignment: CDR1 MNHEY and CDR2 SVGAGI. V was pared by 6 bases and J by 4 bases, with 6 bases between. The CDR3, as DNA: TGTGCCAGCAGAGACGGCACTGAAGCTTTCTTT. Protein product: CASRDGTEAFF.